This is a list of T cell receptor beta chains from one sample in a study of blood T cell repertoires in COVID-19. The assay was immunoSEQ multiplex PCR, and TCRdb's table has in-frame clones only and misses some. The data show about 120,000 clones, 85% to 90% seen once. Specimen: peripheral blood. These receptors were taken from a man between 70 and 80 years old with active or convalescent COVID-19. Both conserved end residues are part of each CDR3. Fields, in order: CDR3 DNA, CDR3 protein, V gene, J gene, CDR3 length, clone size, D gene. D genes are given only for firm matches. Clone size is stated in some rows and not others, as once, few, many or a class when expanded.

cdr3_nt: TGCAGCGTTGCCCGAGGACAGGGAAACTATGGCTACACCTTC
cdr3_aa: CSVARGQGNYGYTF
v_call: TRBV29-1
j_call: TRBJ1-2
cdr3_length: 14
clone_size: NA
d_call: TRBD1

cdr3_nt: TGTGCCAGCAGCCCCAACAGCAACAATGAGCAGTTCTTC
cdr3_aa: CASSPNSNNEQFF
v_call: TRBV11-3
j_call: TRBJ2-1
cdr3_length: 13
clone_size: NA
d_call: NA

cdr3_nt: TGTGCCATCAGCTCCTCCTCGACAGGCTACAATGAGCAGTTCTTC
cdr3_aa: CAISSSSTGYNEQFF
v_call: TRBV10-3
j_call: TRBJ2-1
cdr3_length: 15
clone_size: NA
d_call: NA

cdr3_nt: TGTGCCAGTACGCAGGGGCAGGGCCCTGGAAACACCATATATTTT
cdr3_aa: CASTQGQGPGNTIYF
v_call: TRBV19
j_call: TRBJ1-3
cdr3_length: 15
clone_size: NA
d_call: NA

cdr3_nt: TGTGCCAGCTCACCCAGCGCTGTGAACACTGAAGCTTTCTTT
cdr3_aa: CASSPSAVNTEAFF
v_call: TRBV18
j_call: TRBJ1-1
cdr3_length: 14
clone_size: NA
d_call: NA

cdr3_nt: TGTGCCAGCAGCTTGGGCGACATCTATACGCAGTATTTT
cdr3_aa: CASSLGDIYTQYF
v_call: TRBV5-6
j_call: TRBJ2-3
cdr3_length: 13
clone_size: NA
d_call: NA

cdr3_nt: TGCGCCAGCAGCTTGGATCAGGGGAAGTTGGGCTACACCTTC
cdr3_aa: CASSLDQGKLGYTF
v_call: TRBV5-1
j_call: TRBJ1-2
cdr3_length: 14
clone_size: NA
d_call: NA

cdr3_nt: TGCGCCAGCAGGGCAGGGGGAGGCCGGGAGCTGTTTTTT
cdr3_aa: CASRAGGGRELFF
v_call: TRBV10-1
j_call: TRBJ2-2
cdr3_length: 13
clone_size: NA
d_call: NA

cdr3_nt: TGCGCCAGCAGCCCGGACGGGGGTACGGGTGGAAACACCATATATTTT
cdr3_aa: CASSPDGGTGGNTIYF
v_call: TRBV5-1
j_call: TRBJ1-3
cdr3_length: 16
clone_size: NA
d_call: NA

cdr3_nt: TGCAGCGTTCGAGGTGACGAGCAGTACTTC
cdr3_aa: CSVRGDEQYF
v_call: TRBV29-1
j_call: TRBJ2-7
cdr3_length: 10
clone_size: NA
d_call: NA

cdr3_nt: TGTGCCAGCAGCTTGGACAGGGGGCGTAAGGGTTATGCCAAAAACATTCAGTACTTC
cdr3_aa: CASSLDRGRKGYAKNIQYF
v_call: TRBV11-3
j_call: TRBJ2-4
cdr3_length: 19
clone_size: NA
d_call: TRBD1

cdr3_nt: TGTGCCATCAGTGGTGCCGTACAGGTGGGCACTGAAGCTTTCTTT
cdr3_aa: CAISGAVQVGTEAFF
v_call: TRBV10-3
j_call: TRBJ1-1
cdr3_length: 15
clone_size: NA
d_call: NA

cdr3_nt: TGCGCCAGCAGCTTACACAGGGGAAGCACTGAAGCTTTCTTT
cdr3_aa: CASSLHRGSTEAFF
v_call: TRBV5-1
j_call: TRBJ1-1
cdr3_length: 14
clone_size: NA
d_call: TRBD1

cdr3_nt: TGTGCTACGACTAGCTACAATGAGCAGTTCTTC
cdr3_aa: CATTSYNEQFF
v_call: TRBV28
j_call: TRBJ2-1
cdr3_length: 11
clone_size: NA
d_call: NA

cdr3_nt: TGTGCCAGCAGCCACGGACAGGGGGGCTCCTACAATGAGCAGTTCTTC
cdr3_aa: CASSHGQGGSYNEQFF
v_call: TRBV3-1/TRBV3-2
j_call: TRBJ2-1
cdr3_length: 16
clone_size: NA
d_call: TRBD1

cdr3_nt: TGTGCCAGCAGCTTACTATATCTTAAGAACACTGAAGCTTTCTTT
cdr3_aa: CASSLLYLKNTEAFF
v_call: TRBV5-6
j_call: TRBJ1-1
cdr3_length: 15
clone_size: few
d_call: NA

cdr3_nt: TGTGCCACCAGCAGGGGGGGACAGGGCGCCACCGGGGAGCTGTTTTTT
cdr3_aa: CATSRGGQGATGELFF
v_call: TRBV15
j_call: TRBJ2-2
cdr3_length: 16
clone_size: once
d_call: TRBD1

cdr3_nt: TGTGCCAGTATCAGGGGTAAATCGAACACTGAAGCTTTCTTT
cdr3_aa: CASIRGKSNTEAFF
v_call: TRBV19
j_call: TRBJ1-1
cdr3_length: 14
clone_size: NA
d_call: NA

cdr3_nt: TGTGCCAGCAGTTTGAACACCCTCTACGAGCAGTACTTC
cdr3_aa: CASSLNTLYEQYF
v_call: TRBV28
j_call: TRBJ2-7
cdr3_length: 13
clone_size: few
d_call: NA

cdr3_nt: TGTGCCAGCAGCGTCCCGACAGGGTCTAATGTGAATGGGGATGAGCAGTTCTTC
cdr3_aa: CASSVPTGSNVNGDEQFF
v_call: TRBV7-9
j_call: TRBJ2-1
cdr3_length: 18
clone_size: NA
d_call: TRBD1

cdr3_nt: TGTGCCAGCAGTTACGGGGAGGGCGGCTACAATGAGCAGTTCTTC
cdr3_aa: CASSYGEGGYNEQFF
v_call: TRBV6-6
j_call: TRBJ2-1
cdr3_length: 15
clone_size: NA
d_call: TRBD2

cdr3_nt: TGCGCCAGCAGCTTGGGGGGACAGGGGGCATACTACGAGCAGTACTTC
cdr3_aa: CASSLGGQGAYYEQYF
v_call: TRBV5-1
j_call: TRBJ2-7
cdr3_length: 16
clone_size: NA
d_call: TRBD1

cdr3_nt: TGTGCCTGGGGGGACAAGCCGAACTATGGCTACACCTTC
cdr3_aa: CAWGDKPNYGYTF
v_call: TRBV30
j_call: TRBJ1-2
cdr3_length: 13
clone_size: NA
d_call: NA

cdr3_nt: TGTGCCAGTAGTATTTTACAGGGGAAAAAGAATCAGCCCCAGCATTTT
cdr3_aa: CASSILQGKKNQPQHF
v_call: TRBV19
j_call: TRBJ1-5
cdr3_length: 16
clone_size: NA
d_call: TRBD1

cdr3_nt: TGTGCCACCAGTGATGCGACAGTGAACACCGGGGAGCTGTTTTTT
cdr3_aa: CATSDATVNTGELFF
v_call: TRBV24-1
j_call: TRBJ2-2
cdr3_length: 15
clone_size: NA
d_call: NA

cdr3_nt: TGTGCCAGCAGCCCCCGATCTGTGGGGAGCTCCTACGAGCAGTACTTC
cdr3_aa: CASSPRSVGSSYEQYF
v_call: TRBV9
j_call: TRBJ2-7
cdr3_length: 16
clone_size: NA
d_call: NA

cdr3_nt: TGTGCCAGCAGAACCGGGACTAGCGGTGACAATGAGCAGTTCTTC
cdr3_aa: CASRTGTSGDNEQFF
v_call: TRBV6-6
j_call: TRBJ2-1
cdr3_length: 15
clone_size: NA
d_call: TRBD2

cdr3_nt: TGTGCCAGCAGTGATTGTAGGGGGTGCGAGCAGTACTTC
cdr3_aa: CASSDCRGCEQYF
v_call: TRBV6-1
j_call: TRBJ2-7
cdr3_length: 13
clone_size: once
d_call: NA

cdr3_nt: TGTGCCAGCAGGATGAGCGCGGCAGGCGGCCGGGGAGGCTACACCTTC
cdr3_aa: CASRMSAAGGRGGYTF
v_call: TRBV27
j_call: TRBJ1-2
cdr3_length: 16
clone_size: once
d_call: NA

cdr3_nt: TGTGCCAGCAGTGAGGGGGGGGTAAGTCAGCCCCAGCATTTT
cdr3_aa: CASSEGGVSQPQHF
v_call: TRBV6-1
j_call: TRBJ1-5
cdr3_length: 14
clone_size: once
d_call: NA